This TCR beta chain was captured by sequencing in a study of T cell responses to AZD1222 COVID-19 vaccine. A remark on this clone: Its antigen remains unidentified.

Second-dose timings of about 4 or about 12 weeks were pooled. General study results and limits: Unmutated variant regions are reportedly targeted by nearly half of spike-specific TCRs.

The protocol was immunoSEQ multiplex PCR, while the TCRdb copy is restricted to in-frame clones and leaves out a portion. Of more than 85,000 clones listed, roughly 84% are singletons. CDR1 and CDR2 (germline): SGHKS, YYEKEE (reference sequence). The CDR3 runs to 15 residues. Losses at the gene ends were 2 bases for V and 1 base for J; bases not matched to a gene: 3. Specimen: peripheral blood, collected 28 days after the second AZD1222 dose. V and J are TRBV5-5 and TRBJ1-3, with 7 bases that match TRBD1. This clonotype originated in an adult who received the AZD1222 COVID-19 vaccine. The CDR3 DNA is TGTGCCAGCAGCTTTGGACAGGCTTCTGGAAACACCATATATTTT. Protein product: CASSFGQASGNTIYF.